This T cell receptor beta chain is drawn from a study of breast tumors, draining lymph nodes, adjacent tissues (dated by TCRdb to the mid-2010s). With regard to the full study: Breast cancer patients provided tumor, adjacent nontumor tissue and axillary lymph nodes, and the study compared the TCR beta repertoires across these three sources. The study aimed to assess the relationships and possible T-cell exchange between tumor, surrounding tissue and draining lymph node repertoires in human breast cancer.

The CDR3, from cysteine to phenylalanine, totals 16 residues. The entry retains the CDR3 DNA only, 48 bases that are in frame from base 1. The germline V gene (reference sequence) gives CDR1 as LGHDT and CDR2 as YNNKEL. Trimming costs V 3 bases and J 7 bases, and their ends lie 18 bases apart. Lymph node samples were obtained from the axillary draining lymph nodes of breast cancer patients. Overall study results and their limits: A scenario in which most tumor T cells derive from the lymph node and then expand within tumor tissue was judged to be consistent with the data. Tumors showed preferential V and J gene usage, and their T-cell repertoire diversity fell below that of lymph nodes yet above that of nontumor tissue. The conclusion that tumor T cells originate in lymph nodes was presented as consistent with a hypothesis rather than as directly demonstrated. The similarity between tumor and nontumor tissue repertoires was significantly greater in luminal-like breast cancer than in basal-like breast cancer.

Turning to this clonotype: What antigen it recognizes has not been identified. The record has no base qualities; no much larger clone is one base away.

The instrument given in TCRdb is Illumina HiSeq 2000. TCR beta chain libraries were generated through multiplex PCR amplification. The amplified TCR beta chain products were analyzed by high-throughput sequencing. The public sequencing data were trimmed at Q25 with fastp and processed into clonotypes with MiXCR by TCRdb, which kept only in-frame beta chains. Each entry is one CDR3 protein sequence, shown with its most common DNA and genes. For this sample there are 250,000 or so distinct CDR3 sequences; over 30% appear just once. Around 1.1% of the sample is in the top ten clones. This TCR was recovered from a female donor with breast cancer. Some clones in this sample may be carry-over from other donors' samples. The sample consisted of axillary lymph node tissue. The chain is assembled from TRBV3-1 and TRBJ2-2, with the D call perhaps TRBD1 or TRBD2, as 6 bases match in each case. This receptor has the CDR3 CASSHLPGASHGELFF. The nucleotide sequence is TGTGCCAGCAGCCATTTGCCGGGGGCTAGCCACGGGGAGCTGTTTTTT. The full variable domain, with segments outside the CDR3 supplied by the reference TRBV3-1 and TRBJ2-2 proteins, appears as DTAVSQTPKYLVTQMGNDKSIKCEQNLGHDTMYWYKQDSKKFLKIMFSYNNKELIINETVPNRFSPKSPDKAHLNLHINSLELGDSAVYFCASSHLPGASHGELFFGEGSRLTVL.